This entry is about one T cell receptor beta chain. The data originate from a study of PD-1 blockade in classical Hodgkin lymphoma. The time point denotes: cycle 4 day 1 (C4D1), after around six weeks of nivolumab. Brentuximab vedotin exposure varied, and every patient relapsed after autologous stem cell transplantation. The germline V gene encodes CDR1 WSHSY and CDR2 SAAADI. The CDR3 consists of 13 residues. With 7 bases removed from V and 6 bases from J, the gap between germline ends came to 13 bases. Assay used: immunoSEQ multiplex PCR; TCRdb lists only in-frame clones, some missing. The sample includes tens of thousands of clones, more than 80% seen only once; the top ten take approximately 8%.

This receptor was obtained from a human donor with classical Hodgkin lymphoma. The sequencing here drew on peripheral blood mononuclear cells (PBMCs), taken before the fourth cycle of nivolumab. The chain joins TRBV10-2 to TRBJ2-1; no firm D call. CDR3 DNA: TGCGCCAGCACCGGGCCACCCAGCAATGAGCAGTTCTTC. Translation: CASTGPPSNEQFF.